This T cell receptor beta chain emerged from a study of cytomegalovirus exposure and HLA in healthy donors. Overall study context: Previous work identified 95 million to 140 million unique TCR beta sequences from about 179 million T cells. General observations from the study: Per a later analysis, HLA-associated TCR beta chains showed more clonal expansion than other, equally common TCR beta chains.

Only one count was recorded for this clone. The antigen is undetermined. Primers included in the PCR were 60 Vbeta and 13 Jbeta primers. Generated by immunoSEQ multiplex PCR, the TCRdb table keeps only in-frame clones and is missing some. The sample contains around 80,000 clones, roughly 85% of which appear only once. This sequence originates from a female donor in good health and CMV-seronegative. Material for sequencing was PBMCs.

CDR3 DNA sequence: TGCGCCAGCAGCCCGACTCTAGCGGGGCAAGATACGCAGTATTTT. It is translated as CASSPTLAGQDTQYF. The chain is built from TRBV5-1 and TRBJ2-3; the match to TRBD2 covers 9 bases. The germline gives CDR1 SGHRS, CDR2 YFSETQ. There are 15 residues in the CDR3. V lost 4 bases, J lost 5 bases, and 8 bases stayed unmatched. The full variable domain, with the rest looked up from reference TRBV5-1 and TRBJ2-3, is KAGVTQTPRYLIKTRGQQVTLSCSPISGHRSVSWYQQTPGQGLQFLFEYFSETQRNKGNFPGRFSGRQFSNSRSEMNVSTLELGDSALYLCASSPTLAGQDTQYFGPGTRLTVL.